Listed here is a single T cell receptor beta chain. The CDR3 runs 17 residues. The V end was cut by 2 bases, the J end by 0 bases, with 12 bases between. Germline lookup yields CDR1 SGHDT and CDR2 YYEEEE. The data belong to a study of patients and donors after allogeneic stem cell transplantation. One entry per CDR3 protein, called by TCRdb with MiXCR from the RT-PCR reads. The table lists about 400,000 distinct CDR3 sequences, roughly 17% of them singletons. The sequence was obtained from a human donor who was either an allogeneic HSCT recipient or a stem cell or donor lymphocyte infusion donor (not recorded which). It is not recorded whose cells these are; they may come from a transplant donor. The sequenced sample was blood, either unsorted or a sorted T cell fraction (not recorded which). This chain connects TRBV5-6 to TRBJ2-6; D remains unclear. CDR3 nucleotides: TGTGCCAGCAGCTTTAACAGTCTCAGCTCTGGGGCCAACGTCCTGACTTTC. This codes for CASSFNSLSSGANVLTF. Full variable domain (outside the CDR3, taken from reference TRBV5-6 and TRBJ2-6): DAGVTQSPTHLIKTRGQQVTLRCSPKSGHDTVSWYQQALGQGPQFIFQYYEEEERQRGNFPDRFSGHQFPNYSSELNVNALLLGDSALYLCASSFNSLSSGANVLTFGAGSRLTVL.